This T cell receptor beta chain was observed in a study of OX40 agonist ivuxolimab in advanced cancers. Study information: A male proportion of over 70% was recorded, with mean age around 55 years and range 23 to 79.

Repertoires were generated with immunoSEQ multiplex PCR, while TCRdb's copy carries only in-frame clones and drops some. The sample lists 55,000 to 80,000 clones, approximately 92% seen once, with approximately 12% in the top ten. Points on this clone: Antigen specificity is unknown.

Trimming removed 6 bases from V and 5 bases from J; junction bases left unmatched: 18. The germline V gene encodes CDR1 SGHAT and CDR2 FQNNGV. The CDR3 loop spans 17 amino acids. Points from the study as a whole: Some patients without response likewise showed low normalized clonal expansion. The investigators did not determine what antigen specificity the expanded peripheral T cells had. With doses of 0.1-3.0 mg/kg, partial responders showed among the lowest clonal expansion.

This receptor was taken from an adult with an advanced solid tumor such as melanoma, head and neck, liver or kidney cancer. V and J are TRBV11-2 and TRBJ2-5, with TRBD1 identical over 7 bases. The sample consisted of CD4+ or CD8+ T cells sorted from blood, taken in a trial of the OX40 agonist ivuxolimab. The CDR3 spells CASRPPRGGALQETQYF. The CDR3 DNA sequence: TGTGCCAGCAGACCTCCCCGAGGGGGCGCCTTACAGGAGACCCAGTACTTC. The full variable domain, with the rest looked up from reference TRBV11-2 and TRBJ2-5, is EAGVAQSPRYKIIEKRQSVAFWCNPISGHATLYWYQQILGQGPKLLIQFQNNGVVDDSQLPKDRFSAERLKGVDSTLKIQPAKLEDSAVYLCASRPPRGGALQETQYFGPGTRLLVL.